Listed below are T cell receptor beta chains from one sample, sequenced in a study of metastatic and nonmetastatic thyroid tumors. TCRdb recomputed clones from the PCR reads via MiXCR. The table records about 3,100 clones, 25% to 30% of them present only once. The specimen was tumor tissue. The receptors were gathered from a female donor with papillary thyroid cancer or a benign thyroid nodule (not recorded which). Some clones in this sample may be carry-over from other donors' samples. The CDR3 runs from the conserved cysteine through the conserved F or W. D genes are given only for firm matches. Size is omitted from some rows. Given values are once, few, many or a class for expanded clones.

D gene	clone size	V gene	J gene	CDR3 DNA	CDR3 protein
.	many	TRBV15	TRBJ1-2	TGTGCCACCAGCAGAGATTGGCCTTCCTATGGCTACACCTTC	CATSRDWPSYGYTF
.	few	TRBV28	TRBJ1-5	TGTGCCAGCAGGAGTAACCCGGCTCAGCCCCAGCATTTT	CASRSNPAQPQHF
.	few	TRBV10-2	TRBJ1-2	TGCGCCAGCACTGAAGGCAGTGAAAACCATGGCTACACCTTC	CASTEGSENHGYTF
.	.	TRBV11-2	TRBJ2-2	TGTGCCAGCAGCTTAGTAGTAGGGGGTAGGGAGCTGTTTTTT	CASSLVVGGRELFF
.	.	TRBV12-3/TRBV12-4	TRBJ1-1	TGTGCCAGCAGTTCGGGGGGGCCTGAAGCTTTCTTT	CASSSGGPEAFF
TRBD2	.	TRBV28	TRBJ2-1	TGTGCCAGCAGTTTCCGCCGGACTAGCGAGGGAGACAATGAGCAGTTCTTC	CASSFRRTSEGDNEQFF
TRBD2	few	TRBV6-5	TRBJ2-1	TGTGCCAGCAGTTACGGGTCTAGCGGGACTCTAAATGAGCAGTTCTTC	CASSYGSSGTLNEQFF
TRBD2	few	TRBV12-3/TRBV12-4	TRBJ2-1	TGTGCCAGCAGTTTCTTAATAAGCGGGAAAGCCCACAATGAGCAGTTCTTC	CASSFLISGKAHNEQFF
TRBD1	large	TRBV19	TRBJ1-6	TGTGCCAGTAGTATCGGACAGGGGTTCCGATCACCCCTCCACTTT	CASSIGQGFRSPLHF
TRBD2	large	TRBV6-1	TRBJ2-1	TGTGCCAGCAGTGGGACTAGCGGGACGTGGGGGTTCTTC	CASSGTSGTWGFF
.	few	TRBV15	TRBJ2-5	TGTGCCACCAGCATCCACGCCGGGGAGACCCAGTACTTC	CATSIHAGETQYF
.	.	TRBV20-1	TRBJ2-2	TGCAGTGCTAGTTTTTGGGGGGCCGACGGGGAGCTGTTTTTT	CSASFWGADGELFF
.	.	TRBV9	TRBJ1-5	TGTGCCAGCAGCGCCGGGACGGAAAATCATCCCCAGCATTTT	CASSAGTENHPQHF
.	.	TRBV27	TRBJ2-7	TGTGCCAGCAGTTCTGGGGGCGGGATCTACGAGCAGTACTTC	CASSSGGGIYEQYF
TRBD2	large	TRBV7-2	TRBJ2-7	TGTGCCAGCAGCTTACGGGCTAGCGGGACGGGCTACGAGCAGTACTTC	CASSLRASGTGYEQYF
.	few	TRBV29-1	TRBJ2-7	TGCAGCGTTGAAGAGGGTGAGCAGTACTTC	CSVEEGEQYF
.	few	TRBV6-2/TRBV6-3	TRBJ2-4	TGTGCCAGCAGTTACGGGACCCCCAGGGACATTCAGTACTTC	CASSYGTPRDIQYF
TRBD1	few	TRBV28	TRBJ2-2	TGTGCCATCACCACCGACAGGGGGTTTACCGGGGAGCTGTTTTTT	CAITTDRGFTGELFF
TRBD1	.	TRBV5-1	TRBJ2-7	TGCGCCAGCAGCAAGGACAGGGGGAGGGACGAGCAGTACTTC	CASSKDRGRDEQYF
.	.	TRBV2	TRBJ2-7	TGTGCCAGCAGTGAGGACAGCCAAGGGGCTTACGAGCAGTACTTC	CASSEDSQGAYEQYF
.	.	TRBV27	TRBJ2-2	TGTGCCAGCAGTTTAGGACAGAGTATAAACACCGGGGAGCTGTTTTTT	CASSLGQSINTGELFF
TRBD1	.	TRBV2	TRBJ1-2	TGTGCCAGCAGTGAAGCCGGTGACAGGGGGCTTCAAGGCTACACCTTC	CASSEAGDRGLQGYTF
.	.	TRBV7-8	TRBJ2-7	TGTGCCAGCAGCTCGGACGGGACCTACGAGCAGTACTTC	CASSSDGTYEQYF
TRBD2	large	TRBV7-3	TRBJ2-1	TGTGCCAGCAGCTTAGAGCGGGGCTCCTACAATGAGCAGTTCTTC	CASSLERGSYNEQFF
.	few	TRBV27	TRBJ1-2	TGTGCCAGCACCCCCGCGGGGGTAGGTGCGTATGGCTACACCTTC	CASTPAGVGAYGYTF
TRBD1	large	TRBV11-2	TRBJ1-2	TGTGCCAGCAGCTTAACAGGGGGCTTCTATGGCTACACCTTC	CASSLTGGFYGYTF
TRBD1	.	TRBV13	TRBJ2-7	TGTGCCAGCAGCCGACAGGGTGGTGGATTAGAGCAGTACTTC	CASSRQGGGLEQYF
.	medium-sized	TRBV20-1	TRBJ1-6	TGCAGTGCTAGAGTCACCGGGACCAACTATAATTCACCCCTCCACTTT	CSARVTGTNYNSPLHF
.	.	TRBV28	TRBJ1-1	TGTGCCAGCAGGCCCGATGGGGCCGCGAACACTGAAGCTTTCTTT	CASRPDGAANTEAFF
TRBD1	few	TRBV6-5	TRBJ2-1	TGTGCCAGCAGTTACTCAAACCGGGACAGGGGGCAGTTCTTC	CASSYSNRDRGQFF
TRBD1	.	TRBV28	TRBJ2-5	TGTGCCAGCAGTCCCGACAGGGCTCGGGGGACCCAGTACTTC	CASSPDRARGTQYF
.	.	TRBV12-3/TRBV12-4	TRBJ1-2	TGTGCCAGCAGTCCCCGGGGCTGGAAGGGCTACACCTTC	CASSPRGWKGYTF
.	medium-sized	TRBV24-1	TRBJ1-6	TGTGCCACCAGTGGATCGTGGAGGAATTCACCCCTCCACTTT	CATSGSWRNSPLHF
TRBD2	.	TRBV7-8	TRBJ2-3	TGTGCCAGCAGCTTTTCAAGCGGGAGCGGGCAGTATTTT	CASSFSSGSGQYF
.	.	TRBV19	TRBJ1-4	TGTGCCAGTAGTATAGGGATGAGGGCAACTAATGAAAAACTGTTTTTT	CASSIGMRATNEKLFF
TRBD2	few	TRBV28	TRBJ2-1	TGTGCCAGCAGTTCCGCCGGGACTAGATTCAATGAGCAGTTCTTC	CASSSAGTRFNEQFF
.	.	TRBV5-1	TRBJ1-5	TGCGCCAGCAGCTTGTTCCCCTCCGAGAGCAATCAGCCCCAGCATTTT	CASSLFPSESNQPQHF
.	large	TRBV2	TRBJ2-7	TGTGCCAGCAGTTATACAGGCTACGAGCAGTACTTC	CASSYTGYEQYF
.	few	TRBV6-2/TRBV6-3	TRBJ2-7	TGTGCCACCTGGAATTGGGAGCCCTTAGCGGTAGAGGGCGAGCAGTACTTC	CATWNWEPLAVEGEQYF
TRBD1	large	TRBV19	TRBJ1-1	TGTGCCAGTAGTATAGCTACCCGGACAGGGCTAGATGGGGAGCCCACTGAAGCTTTCTTT	CASSIATRTGLDGEPTEAFF
.	.	TRBV30	TRBJ1-1	TGTGCCTGGAGCCCACAGGTGAACACTGAAGCTTTCTTT	CAWSPQVNTEAFF
.	.	TRBV27	TRBJ1-5	TGTGCCAGCAGTTGGGGGAGTAGCAATCAGCCCCAGCATTTT	CASSWGSSNQPQHF
TRBD1	medium-sized	TRBV30	TRBJ1-4	TGTGCCTGGAGAGTCACAGGGGCAACTAATGAAAAACTGTTTTTT	CAWRVTGATNEKLFF
TRBD2	medium-sized	TRBV7-9	TRBJ2-3	TGTGCCCCCGGACTAGCGGGAGATGTGGGCACAGATACGCAGTATTTT	CAPGLAGDVGTDTQYF
.	.	TRBV27	TRBJ2-7	TGTGCCAGCAGTTATAAGGATAACTACGAGCAGTACTTC	CASSYKDNYEQYF
.	medium-sized	TRBV9	TRBJ2-1	TGTGCCAGCAGCGTAGCAGGGGACTCCTACAATGAGCAGTTCTTC	CASSVAGDSYNEQFF
.	.	TRBV6-6	TRBJ1-2	TGTGCCAGCAGTTATCTTGCAGGGAGGGTCGGCTACACCTTC	CASSYLAGRVGYTF
TRBD1	few	TRBV27	TRBJ2-3	TGTGCCAGCAGTTGGACAGGCGCAGATACGCAGTATTTT	CASSWTGADTQYF
TRBD1	.	TRBV6-1	TRBJ2-2	TGTGCCAGCAGACCGGACAGGGCGAACACCGGGGAGCTGTTTTTT	CASRPDRANTGELFF
.	.	TRBV11-2	TRBJ2-5	TGTGCCAGCAGCTTAGTGTTGGGGGTCCAAGAGACCCAGTACTTC	CASSLVLGVQETQYF
TRBD1	.	TRBV2	TRBJ1-6	TGTGCCAGCACGAGAATAACAACAGGGGGCGATTCACCCCTCCACTTT	CASTRITTGGDSPLHF
TRBD2	.	TRBV6-1	TRBJ2-7	TGTGCCAGCAGGACCCCGGGACTAGTGAACGAGCAGTACTTC	CASRTPGLVNEQYF
.	medium-sized	TRBV7-9	TRBJ2-7	TGTGCCAGCAGCTTAATAGACGGAACCTACGAGCAGTACTTC	CASSLIDGTYEQYF
.	.	TRBV6-4	TRBJ1-2	TGTGCCAGCAGACCATCTATAGGGAACTATGGCTACACCTTC	CASRPSIGNYGYTF
.	large	TRBV2	TRBJ1-3	TGTGCCAGCAGTGAAGGGGTTGGCGGAAACACCATATATTTT	CASSEGVGGNTIYF